The present TCR beta chain was sequenced within a study of cytomegalovirus exposure and HLA in healthy donors. Study background: Genetic ancestry analysis placed over 75% of the 300 to 400 donors that were genotyped in the Caucasian-associated cluster.

This clone was recorded a few times. Its antigen is undetermined. This CDR3 comprises 15 residues. The V gene's germline CDR1 is SGHTA and CDR2 FQGTGA. V lost 5 bases and J lost 5; bases outside the gene matches: 4. Primers included in the PCR were 60 Vbeta and 13 Jbeta primers. Clones were read by immunoSEQ multiplex PCR, and TCRdb kept only the in-frame ones, dropping some. The table shows 200,000 or so clones, with approximately 84% occurring only once. Study observations and caveats: HLA alleles showed associations with 16,951 TCR beta sequences in a later analysis, at a 0.05 false discovery rate.

This clonotype originated in a woman aged 30 to 39 in good health and CMV-seropositive. The sequenced material came from PBMCs. The chain links TRBV7-3 to TRBJ2-2; 11 bases align to TRBD2. The CDR3 protein is CASSPSSGGTGELFF. CDR3 coding DNA: TGTGCCAGCAGCCCCTCTAGCGGGGGGACCGGGGAGCTGTTTTTT.